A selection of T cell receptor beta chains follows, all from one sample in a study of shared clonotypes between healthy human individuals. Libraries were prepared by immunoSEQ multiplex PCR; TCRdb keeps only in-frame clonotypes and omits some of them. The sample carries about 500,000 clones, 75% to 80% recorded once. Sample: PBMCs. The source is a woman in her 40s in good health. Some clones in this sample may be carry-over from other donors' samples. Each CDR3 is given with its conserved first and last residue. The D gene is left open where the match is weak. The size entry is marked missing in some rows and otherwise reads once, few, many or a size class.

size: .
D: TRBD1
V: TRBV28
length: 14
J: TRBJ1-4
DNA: TGTGCCAGCACCCAGGACAGGGATAGGAAAAAACTGTTTTTT
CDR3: CASTQDRDRKKLFF

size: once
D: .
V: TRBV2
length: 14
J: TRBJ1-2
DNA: TGTGCCAGCATCCCCCCCCGCAGGGAGTATGGCTACACCTTC
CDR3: CASIPPRREYGYTF

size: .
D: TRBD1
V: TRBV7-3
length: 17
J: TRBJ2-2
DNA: TGTGCCAGCAGCCCGGGACAGGTCCTCTCCGGTGGCGGGGAGCTGTTTTTT
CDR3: CASSPGQVLSGGGELFF

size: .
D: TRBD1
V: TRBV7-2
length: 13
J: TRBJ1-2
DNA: TGTGCCAGCAGCCCCGACAGGGGAGGAGGCTACACCTTC
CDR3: CASSPDRGGGYTF

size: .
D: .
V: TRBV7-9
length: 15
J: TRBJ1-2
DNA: TGTGCCAGCAGCTTAGCTGAGGCCCCTAACTATGGCTACACCTTC
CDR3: CASSLAEAPNYGYTF

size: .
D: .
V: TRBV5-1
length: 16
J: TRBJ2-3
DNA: TGCGCCAGCAGTGGCCTCGGGACCTATACTATGGATACGCAGTATTTT
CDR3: CASSGLGTYTMDTQYF

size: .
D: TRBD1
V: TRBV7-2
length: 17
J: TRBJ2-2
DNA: TGTGCCAGCAGCTTGGGGAGGGGACAGGGGTGGTCCGGGGAGCTGTTTTTT
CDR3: CASSLGRGQGWSGELFF

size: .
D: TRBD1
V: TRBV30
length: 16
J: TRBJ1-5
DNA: TGTGCCTGGAGTGGAACCCACAGGGGGCTAGGTCAGCCCCAGCATTTT
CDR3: CAWSGTHRGLGQPQHF

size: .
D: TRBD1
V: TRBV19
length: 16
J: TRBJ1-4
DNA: TGTGCCAGCAACCGGGACAGGGATCTGGCTAATGAAGAACTGTTTTTT
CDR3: CASNRDRDLANEELFF

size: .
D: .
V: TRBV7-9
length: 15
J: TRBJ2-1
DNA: TGTGCCAGCAGCTGGGGCAGCGGTACTTACAATGAGCAGTTCTTC
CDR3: CASSWGSGTYNEQFF

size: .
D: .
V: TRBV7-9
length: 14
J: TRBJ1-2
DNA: TGTGCCAGCAGCCTCGGGGCAGCTAACTATGGCTACACCTTC
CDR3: CASSLGAANYGYTF

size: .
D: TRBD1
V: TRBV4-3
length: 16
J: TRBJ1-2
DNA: TGCGCCAGCAGCCAAAGCGCGGGACAGGGGGCGCGTGGCTACACCTTC
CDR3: CASSQSAGQGARGYTF

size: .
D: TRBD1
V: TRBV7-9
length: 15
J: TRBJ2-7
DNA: TGTGCCAGCAGCTTAAACGGGGACAGGGCCCACGAGCAGTACTTC
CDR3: CASSLNGDRAHEQYF

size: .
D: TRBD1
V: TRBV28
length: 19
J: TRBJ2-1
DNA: TGTGCCAGCAGCACATGGGGGACAGGGGGGAGGGCTTTGGACAATGAGCAGTTCTTC
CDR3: CASSTWGTGGRALDNEQFF

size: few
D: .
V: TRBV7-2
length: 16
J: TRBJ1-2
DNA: TGTGCCAGCAGCTTCCCCGAGTGGCAGGGCTACTATGGCTACACCTTC
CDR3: CASSFPEWQGYYGYTF

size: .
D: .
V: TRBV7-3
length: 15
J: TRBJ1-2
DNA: TGTGCCAGCAGCTTAATGCCCACCTCTAACTATGGCTACACCTTC
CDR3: CASSLMPTSNYGYTF

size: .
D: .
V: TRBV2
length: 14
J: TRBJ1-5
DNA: TGTGCCAGCAGTGACAGGGGACGCAATCAGCCCCAGCATTTT
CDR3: CASSDRGRNQPQHF

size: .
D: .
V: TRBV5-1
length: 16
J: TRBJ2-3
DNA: TGCGCCAGCAGCTTGGAACGGAGGGCGGGAACAGATACGCAGTATTTT
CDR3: CASSLERRAGTDTQYF